This T cell receptor beta chain appears in the sequencing data of a study of T cell responses to AZD1222 COVID-19 vaccine. Looking at the study overall: Pooled together were second doses at about 4 or about 12 weeks.

Findings and caveats of the study: Baseline serology detected seropositivity in only 5 to 7 AZD1222 recipients. Sampling that yielded the repertoires occurred only after the peak T cell response.

Notes on this clone: The antigen remains undetermined.

The protocol was immunoSEQ multiplex PCR, while the TCRdb copy is restricted to in-frame clones and leaves out a portion. Of approximately 35,000 clones in the sample, approximately 86% were seen once. The CDR3 loop spans 15 amino acids. Germline V gene data show CDR1 as KGHDR and CDR2 as SFDVKD. The V and J ends lost 1 base and 1 base respectively, with 9 bases between them. The genes are TRBV24-1 and TRBJ2-5; weak D call: TRBD1 (5 bases). Material: peripheral blood, obtained on day 0 of AZD1222 vaccination. The clonotype comes from an adult in good health. CDR3: CATSDFTGSQETQYF. The CDR3 nucleotides are TGTGCCACCAGTGATTTTACAGGATCCCAAGAGACCCAGTACTTC.